This TCR beta chain was sequenced for a study of a mutant IDH1 vaccine in newly diagnosed glioma. CDR1 and CDR2 from the germline V gene are SEHNR and FQNEAQ (reference sequence). CDR3 length: 12 amino acids. V lost 5 bases and J lost 7, with 11 bases in between. On this clone: As yet, its antigen is unknown.

Time point of the sample: week 35, safety follow-up. In every dose of vaccine, 300 ug of mutant IDH1 20-mer peptide was given alongside topical imiquimod. Produced via immunoSEQ multiplex PCR; TCRdb's table is partial and in-frame only. The sample consists of tens of thousands of clones, less than 90% of them appearing once. This sample comprised PBMCs, obtained from a glioma patient whose treatment included an IDH1 peptide vaccine. The rearrangement uses TRBV7-9 and TRBJ2-5; D remains ambiguous. The TCR originated in a man aged 25-40 years with glioma. The CDR3 coding sequence is TGTGCCAGCAGCCCCCCTGGTTTGACCCAGTACTTC. Protein: CASSPPGLTQYF.